This T cell receptor beta chain was obtained from a study of shared clonotypes between healthy human individuals. Findings of the study overall: Relative to clonotypes present in all four donors, those not shared had lower generation probabilities.

Generated by immunoSEQ multiplex PCR, the TCRdb table keeps only in-frame clones and is missing some. The table lists 850,000 to 1,200,000 clones, about 74% of them singletons. Details on this clone: The target antigen is unknown.

The CDR3 spans 15 residues. V shed 6 bases and J 0 bases; nucleotides not matched to a gene: 6. Germline CDR1 and CDR2: ENHRY and SYGVKD. The clonotype comes from a man aged 18-30 years in good health. Sequenced material: memory CD4+ T cells sorted from blood. The subset denotes: CD45RA-negative fraction. This chain uses TRBV10-3 with TRBJ2-3; TRBD1 agrees at 7 bases. This CDR3 is CAIRGTATSTDTQYF. The CDR3 DNA follows: TGTGCCATCAGGGGGACAGCCACTAGCACAGATACGCAGTATTTT.